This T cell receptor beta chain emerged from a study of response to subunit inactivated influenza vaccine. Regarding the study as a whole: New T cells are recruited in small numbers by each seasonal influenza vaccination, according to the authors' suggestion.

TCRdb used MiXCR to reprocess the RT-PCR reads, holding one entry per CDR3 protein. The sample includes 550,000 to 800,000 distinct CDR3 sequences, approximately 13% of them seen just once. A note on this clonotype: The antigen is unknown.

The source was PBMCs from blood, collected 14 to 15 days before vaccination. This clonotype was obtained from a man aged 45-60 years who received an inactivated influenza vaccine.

CDR3 in amino acids: CASSQGPNEGEQFF. The DNA for the CDR3 is TGCGCCAGCAGCCAGGGACCAAACGAGGGTGAGCAGTTCTTC. This chain connects TRBV4-3 to TRBJ2-1; D may correspond to TRBD1 or TRBD2 (5 bases each). The CDR3 loop spans 14 amino acids. The V gene's germline CDR1 is LGHNA and CDR2 YSLEER. The germline V and J ends were trimmed by 3 bases and 9 bases, with 15 bases remaining between them.